The 32 T cell receptor beta chains listed next were all sequenced from one sample in a study of blood T cell repertoires in COVID-19. Libraries were prepared by immunoSEQ multiplex PCR; TCRdb keeps only in-frame clonotypes and omits some of them. The sample records around 430,000 clones, approximately 88% being singletons. Sequencing was performed on peripheral blood. The receptors shown here come from a woman between 45 and 60 years old with COVID-19, enrolled during active disease.

Remarks on this clone: This same CDR3 is encoded by further DNA sequences in the sample. The CDR3 loop is CASTDSSYEQYF. Here the CDR3 DNA reads TGTGCCAGCACCGACAGCTCCTACGAGCAGTACTTC. The chain recombines TRBV6-5 with TRBJ2-7; the D gene is possibly TRBD1 (5 bases). Trimming took 7 bases from V and 0 from J, leaving 7 bases between them. Germline V CDR1 and CDR2: MNHEY, SVGAGI. This CDR3 has 12 residues.

The sample holds one count of this clone. This chain links TRBV29-1 with TRBJ2-2; D may be TRBD2 (6 bases). This CDR3 comprises 12 residues. Trimming shortened V by 2 bases and J by 7 bases, and 8 bases separated the two germline ends. The germline V gene has CDR1 SQVTM and CDR2 ANQGSEA. In DNA, the CDR3 is TGCAGCGTTGAATGGGGGGACGGGGAGCTGTTTTTT. This encodes CSVEWGDGELFF.

This rearrangement joins TRBV6-5 to TRBJ1-5; TRBD1 aligns across 8 bases. From germline, CDR1 is MNHEY and CDR2 SVGAGI. V was clipped by 6 bases and J by 0 bases; unmatched bases: 4. The CDR3 has 15 residues. CDR3 nucleotide sequence: TGTGCCAGCAGCCGGACAGGGAATAGCAATCAGCCCCAGCATTTT. The encoded protein is CASSRTGNSNQPQHF.

The rearrangement joins TRBV27 to TRBJ1-4, with D possibly matching TRBD1 (5 bases). The CDR3 runs 15 residues. Trimming took 5 bases from V and 1 from J, leaving 11 bases between them. Germline-derived CDR1 and CDR2 are MNHEY and SMNVEV (reference sequence). The CDR3 spells CASSAMGLTNEKLFF. The CDR3 DNA is TGTGCCAGCAGTGCGATGGGACTAACTAATGAAAAACTGTTTTTT. Full variable domain (outside the CDR3, taken from reference TRBV27 and TRBJ1-4): EAQVTQNPRYLITVTGKKLTVTCSQNMNHEYMSWYRQDPGLGLRQIYYSMNVEVTDKGDVPEGYKVSRKEKRNFPLILESPSPNQTSLYFCASSAMGLTNEKLFFGSGTQLSVL.

Here the CDR3 reads CASSFGPTYEQYF. In DNA form, the CDR3 reads TGTGCCAGCAGCTTCGGTCCCACCTACGAGCAGTACTTC. This chain connects TRBV7-3 to TRBJ2-7, with D uncertain. This CDR3 has 13 amino acids. V gave up 3 bases and J gave up 2 bases, with 8 bases separating them. Germline assignment: CDR1 SGHTA and CDR2 FQGTGA.

The chain is built from TRBV16 and TRBJ1-1; 7 nucleotides align to TRBD1. The germline V gene has CDR1 KGHSY and CDR2 FQNENV. V lost 2 bases to trimming and J lost 4 bases; unmatched junction nucleotides: 1. There are 13 residues in the CDR3. The DNA of the CDR3 is TGTGCCAGCAGCCAAGGGACAGTCACTGAAGCTTTCTTT. Its translation is CASSQGTVTEAFF.

The chain recombines TRBV11-2 with TRBJ2-5; D is uncertain. The CDR3 covers 12 residues. Germline V gives CDR1 SGHAT, CDR2 FQNNGV. V was trimmed by 4 bases and J by 5 bases, leaving 8 bases between them. The CDR3 is CASSSFSETQYF. In DNA, the CDR3 is TGTGCCAGCAGCTCTTTTTCGGAGACCCAGTACTTC.

This chain joins TRBV18 and TRBJ1-2, with D perhaps TRBD1 (6 bases). This CDR3 has 16 amino acids. The V end was cut by 3 bases, the J end by 2 bases, with 16 bases between. Per the germline V gene, CDR1 is KGHSH and CDR2 is LQKENI. Here the CDR3 reads CASSPRETGSNYGYTF. For the CDR3, the DNA is TGTGCCAGCTCACCCCGAGAGACAGGCTCAAACTATGGCTACACCTTC.

This clone was recorded once. This chain connects TRBV28 to TRBJ2-3; TRBD1 aligns across 9 bases. The CDR3 spans 18 residues. Germline CDR1 and CDR2: MDHEN and SYDVKM. With V trimmed by 6 bases and J by 1 base, 14 bases remained unmatched. CDR3 sequence reads: CASRPGTGIVTGTDTQYF. The DNA for the CDR3 is TGTGCCAGCAGGCCGGGGACAGGGATAGTAACCGGCACAGATACGCAGTATTTT.

V gene TRBV11-1 combines with J gene TRBJ2-1; TRBD2 matches 8 bases. The germline V gene has CDR1 SGHAT and CDR2 FQDESV (reference sequence). The CDR3 runs 16 residues. Trimming took 0 bases from V and 11 from J; bases not matched to a gene: 12. The CDR3 region is CASSLAPPGGGSKQFF. The CDR3 nucleotides are TGTGCCAGCAGCTTAGCGCCTCCGGGGGGGGGCTCGAAGCAGTTCTTC.

V usage is TRBV9 and J usage is TRBJ2-3; 7 bases line up with TRBD1. Germline CDR1 reads SGDLS; CDR2 reads YYNGEE. With V trimmed by 4 bases and J by 6 bases, 14 bases remained unmatched. CDR3 length: 16 amino acids. In DNA form, the CDR3 reads TGTGCCAGCAGCACCTCACAGGGGTTCCACCGGGATACGCAGTATTTT. This sequence encodes CASSTSQGFHRDTQYF.

This clone was observed a handful of times. The chain carries TRBV30 and TRBJ1-5; TRBD1 is a possible D gene (6 bases). The CDR3 has 16 residues. Germline V gene lookup returns CDR1 GTSNPN and CDR2 SVGIG (reference sequence). The V gene lost 3 bases and the J gene lost 1 base, with 16 bases spanning the gap. Here the CDR3 DNA reads TGTGCCTGGAGGTTATCGGACAGAGGCAGCAATCAGCCCCAGCATTTT. This sequence encodes CAWRLSDRGSNQPQHF.

The rearrangement uses TRBV10-1 and TRBJ2-1, with 14 positions matching TRBD2. Germline assignment: CDR1 WNHNN and CDR2 SYGVQD (reference sequence). The CDR3 length is 14 residues. V trimming: 6 bases; J trimming: 9 bases; junction bases outside the gene matches: 4. The CDR3 loop is CASSRTSGGTEQFF. The CDR3 DNA reads TGCGCCAGCAGCAGGACTAGCGGGGGGACTGAGCAGTTCTTC.

This clone was seen just once. The rearrangement uses TRBV7-6 and TRBJ2-2, with TRBD2 matching over 13 bases. The V and J ends lost 3 bases and 9 bases, in that order; junction bases with no gene match: 7. CDR3 size: 16 residues. Germline CDR1 and CDR2: SGHVS and FNYEAQ. This CDR3 is CASSFGLAGEHRELFF. The CDR3 DNA sequence: TGTGCCAGCAGCTTCGGACTAGCGGGAGAGCACCGGGAGCTGTTTTTT.

The genes are TRBV28 and TRBJ2-3; a possible D gene is TRBD2 (5 bases). The CDR3 consists of 11 residues. V shed 8 bases and J shed 4 bases, with 7 bases lying between them. Germline lookup yields CDR1 MDHEN and CDR2 SYDVKM. The CDR3 spells CASLEADTQYF. The DNA of the CDR3 is TGTGCCAGCCTGGAGGCAGATACGCAGTATTTT.

The chain combines TRBV7-6 with TRBJ2-3, with D perhaps matching TRBD1 (6 bases). The CDR3 is made up of 15 amino acids. Per germline, CDR1 SGHVS and CDR2 FNYEAQ. V shed 1 base and J shed 8 bases, with 16 bases lying between them. The DNA for the CDR3 is TGTGCCAGCAGCTTAGAAGGGGGTAGCGCGGGTACGCAGTATTTT. The encoded protein is CASSLEGGSAGTQYF.

The chain combines TRBV5-8 with TRBJ1-2, with 11 bases identical to TRBD1. The CDR3 is 14 amino acids. Germline V gives CDR1 SGHTS, CDR2 YDEGEE. After removal of 4 bases from V and 8 bases from J, the junction contained 7 bases not matched to a gene. The CDR3 DNA reads TGTGCCAGCAGCATCGGACAGGGGGCGCGCGGCTACACCTTC. Protein sequence: CASSIGQGARGYTF.

The chain carries TRBV5-6 and TRBJ1-4; D ambiguous. The germline V and J ends were trimmed by 4 bases and 0 bases, with 7 bases remaining between them. Germline V gene lookup returns CDR1 SGHDT and CDR2 YYEEEE. The CDR3 extends over 14 amino acids. The CDR3 loop reads CASSRGATNEKLFF. DNA of the CDR3: TGTGCCAGCAGCCGGGGTGCAACTAATGAAAAACTGTTTTTT.

CDR3 sequence reads: CASIETRGGAYNEQFF. CDR3 nucleotides: TGTGCCAGCATCGAAACTAGGGGGGGGGCTTACAATGAGCAGTTCTTC. This chain joins TRBV28 and TRBJ2-1; maybe TRBD2 (7 bases). V was pared by 7 bases and J by 4 bases, with 20 bases between. The CDR3 is made up of 16 amino acids. Germline CDR1 MDHEN, CDR2 SYDVKM.

The gene calls are TRBV5-1 and TRBJ2-3; 10 nucleotides align to TRBD2. Germline V gene lookup returns CDR1 SGHRS and CDR2 YFSETQ. J gave up 2 bases and V 7 bases, and 7 bases lay outside the gene matches. The CDR3 consists of 15 residues. CDR3 in DNA: TGCGCCAGCTCCGTAAGCGGGGGGGCCACAGATACGCAGTATTTT. The encoded protein is CASSVSGGATDTQYF.

This clone has only a few counts. The chain carries TRBV4-1 and TRBJ1-3; a possible D gene is TRBD1 (6 bases). Trimming removed 4 bases at V and 6 bases at J, with 13 bases between. The CDR3 sequence is 14 residues long. Per germline, CDR1 MGHRA and CDR2 YSYEKL. The CDR3 region has the DNA TGCGCCAGCAGCCTCTTAAGGGGGAAAAACACCATATATTTT. It encodes CASSLLRGKNTIYF.

This chain joins TRBV30 and TRBJ1-2; TRBD1 matches 12 bases. This CDR3 has 13 residues. V dropped 5 bases and J dropped 6; count of bases not matched to a gene: 4. CDR1 and CDR2 (germline): GTSNPN, SVGIG (reference sequence). This CDR3 is CAWAGTGGDGYTF. The CDR3 DNA is TGTGCCTGGGCCGGGACAGGGGGCGATGGCTACACCTTC.

The rearrangement links TRBV7-6 to TRBJ1-3; D gene uncertain. Germline CDR1 SGHVS, CDR2 FNYEAQ. Trimming left V 1 base short and J 0 bases short, with 10 bases between. CDR3 length equals 16 residues. DNA of the CDR3: TGTGCCAGCAGCTTAGTGGCGGCGAGCTCTGGAAACACCATATATTTT. It specifies CASSLVAASSGNTIYF.

The chain uses TRBV11-2 and TRBJ2-7; the D gene is possibly TRBD2 (6 bases). The length of the CDR3 is 14 residues. Trimming shortened V by 5 bases and J by 3 bases, and 14 bases separated the two germline ends. Germline CDR1 and CDR2: SGHAT and FQNNGV. CDR3 loop: CASSLATSGYEQYF. The CDR3 coding sequence is TGTGCCAGCAGCCTCGCGACTAGTGGCTACGAGCAGTACTTC.

This sequence joins TRBV5-1 and TRBJ2-3; 7 nucleotides align to TRBD1. The V segment lost 4 bases and the J segment 6 bases; nucleotides outside the gene matches: 14. The CDR3 totals 16 residues. Per germline, CDR1 SGHRS and CDR2 YFSETQ. In DNA, the CDR3 is TGCGCCAGCAGCGGGAGAGCCGGGACAGTGGCGGATACGCAGTATTTT. It is translated as CASSGRAGTVADTQYF.

This chain connects TRBV18 to TRBJ1-1; 10 positions match TRBD1. Unmatched junction bases numbered 8, after V lost 2 bases and J lost 2 bases. From germline, CDR1 is KGHSH and CDR2 LQKENI. The CDR3 loop spans 17 amino acids. The CDR3 DNA reads TGTGCCAGCTCACCAAGGGACAGGGGCCTCTCAAACACTGAAGCTTTCTTT. Amino acid sequence: CASSPRDRGLSNTEAFF.

This CDR3 reads CASSVGWEEFF. The CDR3 DNA reads TGTGCCAGCAGTGTTGGTTGGGAGGAGTTCTTC. The chain couples TRBV6-6 to TRBJ2-1; D is perhaps TRBD2 (6 bases). This CDR3 is built from 11 residues. Germline CDR1 reads MNHNY; CDR2 reads SVGAGI (reference sequence). V was clipped by 5 bases and J by 14 bases, with 13 bases between them.

About this clone: Other nucleotide sequences in the sample specify the same CDR3. The CDR3 DNA is TGTGCCAGTAGTCCCGCGGGACAGGGGGCCTACGAGCAGTACTTC. Amino acid sequence: CASSPAGQGAYEQYF. The chain carries TRBV19 and TRBJ2-7; 11 positions agree with TRBD1. The germline CDR1 and CDR2 sequences are LNHDA and SQIVND (reference sequence). With V trimmed by 5 bases and J by 2 bases, 5 bases remained unmatched. The CDR3 has 15 residues.

This clone has more than one count but fewer than ten. This chain uses TRBV13 with TRBJ1-6; D ambiguous. This CDR3 is built from 13 residues. Germline loops: CDR1 PRHDT, CDR2 FYEKMQ (reference sequence). Deletions cut 0 bases from V and 17 bases from J, with 14 bases between. CDR3 protein: CASSLGRSERIHF. The CDR3 DNA follows: TGTGCCAGCAGCTTAGGCCGAAGTGAGCGGATCCACTTT.

The CDR3, as DNA: TGTGCCAGCAGCTCCTACATTGGACTAGCGGGGGCCAATGAGCAGTTCTTC. It codes for CASSSYIGLAGANEQFF. This chain uses TRBV3-1 (or the pseudogene TRBV3-2) with TRBJ2-1, with 13 bases that match TRBD2. Germline V gives CDR1 LGHDT, CDR2 YNNKEL (reference sequence). Trimming took 5 bases from V and 6 from J; bases not matched to a gene: 10. The length of the CDR3 is 17 residues.

V is TRBV19 and J is TRBJ2-2, with 8 positions matching TRBD1. Trimming at V came to 4 bases and at J to 2 bases, leaving 12 bases not matched to a gene. The germline V gene has CDR1 LNHDA and CDR2 SQIVND (reference sequence). CDR3 size: 18 residues. CDR3 DNA sequence: TGTGCCAGTAGTAATTTGTTTACCGGGACAGGAAACACCGGGGAGCTGTTTTTT. Its protein product is CASSNLFTGTGNTGELFF. Using reference TRBV19 and TRBJ2-2 for the parts outside the CDR3, the full variable domain is DGGITQSPKYLFRKEGQNVTLSCEQNLNHDAMYWYRQDPGQGLRLIYYSQIVNDFQKGDIAEGYSVSREKKESFPLTVTSAQKNPTAFYLCASSNLFTGTGNTGELFFGEGSRLTVL.

The chain has TRBV3-1 (or the pseudogene TRBV3-2) and TRBJ2-7; possible D gene TRBD1, 5 bases. The CDR3 has 14 residues. Trimming removed 1 base from V and 7 bases from J, with 14 bases in between. Germline CDR1 LGHDT, CDR2 YNNKEL (reference sequence). The CDR3 loop is CASSQGTLQEEQYF. The CDR3 DNA follows: TGTGCCAGCAGCCAAGGGACACTCCAAGAGGAGCAGTACTTC.